This T cell receptor (beta chain) originates from a study of CD8 T cells in ankylosing spondylitis. The CDR3 loop spans 15 amino acids. The germline gives CDR1 SGHRS, CDR2 YFSETQ. V lost 2 bases to trimming and J lost 2 bases, with 14 bases between them. Preparation of TCR beta libraries was done by quantitative 5'-RACE with molecular barcodes. TCRdb used MiXCR to reprocess the 5' RACE reads, holding one entry per CDR3 protein. The sample consists of 270,000 or so distinct CDR3 sequences, 18% of them appearing once. In its sample, this clonotype was seen a few times. The sequence was collected from a male donor with ankylosing spondylitis or in good health (not recorded which). The chain links TRBV5-1 to TRBJ2-7; D is possibly TRBD1 (6 bases). Sample: blood, either unsorted or a sorted T cell fraction (not recorded which). CDR3 sequence: CASSFWTASTYEQYF. CDR3 sequence (DNA): TGCGCCAGCAGCTTTTGGACAGCCTCCACCTACGAGCAGTACTTC.